The T cell receptor (beta chain) under discussion was sequenced for a study of response to subunit inactivated influenza vaccine. The V gene's germline CDR1 is DFQATT and CDR2 SNEGSKA (reference sequence). The V end was cut by 0 bases, the J end by 6 bases, with 15 bases between. The CDR3 is 15 residues long. Worth noting for this clonotype: Its target is unknown.

Study results and limitations: It was suggested by the authors that few new T cells are recruited by each seasonal influenza vaccination.

One entry per CDR3 protein results from TCRdb running MiXCR on the RT-PCR reads. The data contain under 500,000 distinct CDR3 sequences, approximately 9.9% of them singletons. The chain joins TRBV20-1 to TRBJ1-5, with D possibly matching TRBD1 (6 bases). The source of this sequence is a man over 45 who received an inactivated influenza vaccine. Material: PBMCs from blood, obtained roughly 48 days after vaccination. CDR3: CSARDIQGSIQPQHF. The DNA of the CDR3 is TGCAGTGCTAGAGATATCCAGGGGTCGATTCAGCCCCAGCATTTT.